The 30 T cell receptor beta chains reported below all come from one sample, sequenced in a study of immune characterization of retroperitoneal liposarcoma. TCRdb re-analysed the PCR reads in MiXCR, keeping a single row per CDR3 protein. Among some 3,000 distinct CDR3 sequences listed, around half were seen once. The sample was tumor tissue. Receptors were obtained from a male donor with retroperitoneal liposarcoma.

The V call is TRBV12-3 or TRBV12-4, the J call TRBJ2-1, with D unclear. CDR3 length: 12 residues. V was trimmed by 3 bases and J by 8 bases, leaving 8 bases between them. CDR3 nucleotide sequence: TGTGCCAGCAGTTTTGCGGCGGATGAGCAGTTCTTC. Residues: CASSFAADEQFF.

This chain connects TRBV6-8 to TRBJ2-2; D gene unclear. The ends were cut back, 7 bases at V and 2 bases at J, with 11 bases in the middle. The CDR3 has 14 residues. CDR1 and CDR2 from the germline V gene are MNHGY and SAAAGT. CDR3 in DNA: TGTGCCAGCATCCTCGGCCCCAACACCGGGGAGCTGTTTTTT. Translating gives CASILGPNTGELFF.

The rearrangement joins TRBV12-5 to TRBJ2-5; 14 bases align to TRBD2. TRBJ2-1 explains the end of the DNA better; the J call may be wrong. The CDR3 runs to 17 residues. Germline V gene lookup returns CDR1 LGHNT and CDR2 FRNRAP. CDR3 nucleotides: TGTGCTAGTGGTTTGGGGGGACTAGCGGGAGTAGGGGGTGAGCAGTTCTTC. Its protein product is CASGLGGLAGVGGEQFF.

In DNA, the CDR3 is TGTGCCAGCAGCTTGTACAGGGGTTCCTACAATGAGCAGTACTTC. Its translation is CASSLYRGSYNEQYF. This sequence joins TRBV5-4 and TRBJ2-1; 7 nucleotides align to TRBD1. The J call could be wrong; TRBJ2-7 is a better fit for the DNA end. From germline, CDR1 is SGHNT and CDR2 YYREEE (reference sequence). The CDR3 is 15 residues long.

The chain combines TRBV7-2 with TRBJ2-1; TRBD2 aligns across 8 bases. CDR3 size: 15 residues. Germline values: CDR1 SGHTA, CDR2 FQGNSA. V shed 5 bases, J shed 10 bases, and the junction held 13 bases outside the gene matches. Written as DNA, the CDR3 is TGTGCCAGCAGCAGGACTAGCCAACCTTACTACGAGCAGTTCTTC. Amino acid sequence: CASSRTSQPYYEQFF.

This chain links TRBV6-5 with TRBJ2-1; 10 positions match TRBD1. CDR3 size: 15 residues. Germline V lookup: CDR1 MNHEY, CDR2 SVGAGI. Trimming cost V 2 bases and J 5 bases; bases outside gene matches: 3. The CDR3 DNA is TGTGCCAGCAGTTACGGGACAGGGGTCCACAATGAGCAGTTCTTC. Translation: CASSYGTGVHNEQFF.

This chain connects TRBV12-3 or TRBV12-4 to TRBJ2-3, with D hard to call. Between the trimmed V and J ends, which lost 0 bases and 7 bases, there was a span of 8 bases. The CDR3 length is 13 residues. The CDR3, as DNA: TGTGCCAGCAGTTTAGCCGAGATGTATACGCAGTATTTT. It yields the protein CASSLAEMYTQYF.

The CDR3 region is CASSLARVNEQFF. The CDR3 region has the DNA TGTGCCAGCAGTTTAGCGAGGGTTAATGAGCAGTTCTTC. V is TRBV27 and J is TRBJ2-1, with a weak D call TRBD2 (5 bases). The germline V and J ends were trimmed by 2 bases and 7 bases, with 9 bases remaining between them. The CDR3 loop spans 13 amino acids. Germline V gene data show CDR1 as MNHEY and CDR2 as SMNVEV (reference sequence).

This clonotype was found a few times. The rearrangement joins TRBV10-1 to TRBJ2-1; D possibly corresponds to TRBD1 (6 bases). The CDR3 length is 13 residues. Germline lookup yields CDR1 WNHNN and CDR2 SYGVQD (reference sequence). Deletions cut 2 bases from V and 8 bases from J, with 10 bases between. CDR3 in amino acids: CASSENAGDEQFF. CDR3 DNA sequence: TGCGCCAGCAGTGAGAACGCAGGGGATGAGCAGTTCTTC.

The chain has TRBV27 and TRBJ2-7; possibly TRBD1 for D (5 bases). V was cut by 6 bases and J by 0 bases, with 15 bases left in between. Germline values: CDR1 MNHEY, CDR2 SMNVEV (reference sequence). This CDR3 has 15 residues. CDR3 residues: CASSPTVRSSYEQYF. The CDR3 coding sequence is TGTGCCAGCAGCCCGACAGTCAGGAGCTCCTACGAGCAGTACTTC.

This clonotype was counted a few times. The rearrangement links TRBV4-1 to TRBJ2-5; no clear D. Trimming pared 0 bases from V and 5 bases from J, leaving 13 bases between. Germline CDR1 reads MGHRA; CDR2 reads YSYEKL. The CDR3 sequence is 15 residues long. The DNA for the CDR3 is TGCGCCAGCAGCCAAGATATCACCCCCCGCGAGACCCAGTACTTC. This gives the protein CASSQDITPRETQYF.

CDR3 protein: CASSPRRLAGATDTQYF. CDR3 coding DNA: TGTGCCAGCAGCCCCCGTCGACTAGCGGGAGCGACAGATACGCAGTATTTT. V gene TRBV7-9 combines with J gene TRBJ2-3, with 12 bases identical to TRBD2. This CDR3 is 17 amino acids long. CDR1 and CDR2 (germline): SEHNR, FQNEAQ (reference sequence). The V and J ends lost 5 bases and 3 bases, in that order; junction bases with no gene match: 9.

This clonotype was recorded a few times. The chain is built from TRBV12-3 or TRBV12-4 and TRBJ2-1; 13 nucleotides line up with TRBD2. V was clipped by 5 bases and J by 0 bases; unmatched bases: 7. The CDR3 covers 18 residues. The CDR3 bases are TGTGCCAGCAGTCCCGGGACTAGCGGGACCCTCTCCTACAATGAGCAGTTCTTC. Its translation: CASSPGTSGTLSYNEQFF.

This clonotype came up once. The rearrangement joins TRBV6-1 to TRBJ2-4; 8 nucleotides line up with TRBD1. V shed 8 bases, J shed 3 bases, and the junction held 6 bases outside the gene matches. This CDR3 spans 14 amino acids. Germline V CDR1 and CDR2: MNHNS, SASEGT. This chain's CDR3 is CASQSGQGKNIQYF. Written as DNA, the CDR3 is TGTGCCAGCCAATCTGGACAGGGCAAAAACATTCAGTACTTC.

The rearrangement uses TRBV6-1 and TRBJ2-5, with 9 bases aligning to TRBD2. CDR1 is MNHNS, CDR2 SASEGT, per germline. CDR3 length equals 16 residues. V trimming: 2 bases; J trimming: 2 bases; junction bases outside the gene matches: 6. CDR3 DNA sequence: TGTGCCAGCAGTGAATGGGCTAGCGGGACACAAGAGACCCAGTACTTC. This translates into CASSEWASGTQETQYF.

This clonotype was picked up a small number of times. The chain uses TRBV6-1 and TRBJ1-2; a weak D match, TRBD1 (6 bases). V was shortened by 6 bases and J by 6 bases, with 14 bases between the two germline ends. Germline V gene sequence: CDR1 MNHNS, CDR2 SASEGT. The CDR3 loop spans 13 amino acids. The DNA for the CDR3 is TGTGCCAGCAGAACAGGGTATGCGGATGGCTACACCTTC. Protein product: CASRTGYADGYTF.

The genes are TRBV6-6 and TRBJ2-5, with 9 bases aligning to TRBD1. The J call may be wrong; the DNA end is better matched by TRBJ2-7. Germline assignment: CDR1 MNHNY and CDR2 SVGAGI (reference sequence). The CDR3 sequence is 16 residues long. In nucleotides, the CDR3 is TGTGCCAGCAGTACTCGAGCGGGACAGGGTGTCTACGAGCAGTACTTC. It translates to CASSTRAGQGVYEQYF.

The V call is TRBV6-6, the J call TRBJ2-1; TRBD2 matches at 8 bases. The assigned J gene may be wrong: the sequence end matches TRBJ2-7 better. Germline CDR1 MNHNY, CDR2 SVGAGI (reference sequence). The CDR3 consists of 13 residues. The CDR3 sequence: CASSYERETEQYF. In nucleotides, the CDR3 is TGTGCCAGCAGTTACGAGCGGGAGACTGAGCAGTACTTC.

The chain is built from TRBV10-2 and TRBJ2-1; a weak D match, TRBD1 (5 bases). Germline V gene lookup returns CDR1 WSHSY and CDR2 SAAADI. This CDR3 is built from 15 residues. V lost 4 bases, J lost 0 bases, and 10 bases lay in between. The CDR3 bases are TGCGCCAGCAGTGGTCTTGACAGCTCCTACAATGAGCAGTTCTTC. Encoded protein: CASSGLDSSYNEQFF.

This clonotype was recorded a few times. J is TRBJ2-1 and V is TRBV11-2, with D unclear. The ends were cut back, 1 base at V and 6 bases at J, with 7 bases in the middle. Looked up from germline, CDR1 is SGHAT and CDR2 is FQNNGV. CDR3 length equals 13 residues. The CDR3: CASSLGVLNEQFF. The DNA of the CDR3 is TGTGCCAGCAGCTTAGGGGTTCTCAATGAGCAGTTCTTC.

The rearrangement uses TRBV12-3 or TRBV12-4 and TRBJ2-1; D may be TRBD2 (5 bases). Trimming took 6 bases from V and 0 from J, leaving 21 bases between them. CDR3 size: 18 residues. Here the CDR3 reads CASSQWGASASSYNEQFF. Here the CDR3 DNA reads TGTGCCAGCAGCCAATGGGGAGCGTCGGCGAGCTCCTACAATGAGCAGTTCTTC.

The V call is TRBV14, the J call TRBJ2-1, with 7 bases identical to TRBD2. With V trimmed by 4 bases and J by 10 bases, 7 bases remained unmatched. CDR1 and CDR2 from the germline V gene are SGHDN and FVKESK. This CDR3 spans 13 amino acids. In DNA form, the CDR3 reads TGTGCCAGCAGCCGTACGACTAGCTACGAGCAGTTCTTC. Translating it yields CASSRTTSYEQFF.

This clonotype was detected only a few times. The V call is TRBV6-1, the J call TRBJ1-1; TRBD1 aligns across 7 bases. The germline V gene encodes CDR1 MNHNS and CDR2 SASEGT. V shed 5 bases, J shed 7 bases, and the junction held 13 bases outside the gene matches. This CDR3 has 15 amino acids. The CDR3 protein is CASSYTTDNRGEAFF. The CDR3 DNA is TGTGCCAGCAGTTATACGACCGATAACAGGGGTGAAGCTTTCTTT.

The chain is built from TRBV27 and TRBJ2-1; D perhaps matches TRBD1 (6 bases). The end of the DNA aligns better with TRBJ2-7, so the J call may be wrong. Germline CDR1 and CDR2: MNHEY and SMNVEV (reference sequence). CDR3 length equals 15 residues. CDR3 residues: CASMVSRGGLNEQYF. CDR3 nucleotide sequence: TGTGCCAGCATGGTCTCCAGGGGTGGTCTCAATGAGCAGTACTTC.

CDR3 sequence reads: CASPGPRYF. The CDR3 region has the DNA TGCGCCAGCCCGGGGCCCCGGTACTTC. The V call is TRBV10-1, the J call TRBJ2-4, with D perhaps matching TRBD1 or TRBD2 (5 bases each). The V end lost 8 bases, the J end lost 15 bases, and 11 bases lay between the germline ends. Germline V gene lookup returns CDR1 WNHNN and CDR2 SYGVQD (reference sequence). The CDR3 runs to 9 residues.

CDR3 DNA sequence: TGTGCCAGCGGACCCCAGGGGAGCGCCGGGGAGCTGTTTTTT. Translation: CASGPQGSAGELFF. The V call is TRBV27, the J call TRBJ2-2; D might be TRBD1 (6 bases). Per the germline V gene, CDR1 is MNHEY and CDR2 is SMNVEV (reference sequence). Trimming shortened V by 8 bases and J by 6 bases, and 16 bases separated the two germline ends. The CDR3 is 14 residues long.

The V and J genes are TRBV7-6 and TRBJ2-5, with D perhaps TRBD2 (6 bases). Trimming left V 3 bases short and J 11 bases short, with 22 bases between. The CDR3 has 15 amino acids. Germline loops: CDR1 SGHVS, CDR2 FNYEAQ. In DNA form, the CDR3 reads TGTGCCAGCAGCTTGGGCGGGACGCTCTACAATGAGCAGTACTTC. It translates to CASSLGGTLYNEQYF.

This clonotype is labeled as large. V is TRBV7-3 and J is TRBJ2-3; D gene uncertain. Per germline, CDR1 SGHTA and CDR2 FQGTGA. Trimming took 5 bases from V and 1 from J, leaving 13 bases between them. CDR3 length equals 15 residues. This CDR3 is CASSPDSGGTDTQYF. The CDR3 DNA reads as TGTGCCAGCAGCCCCGACTCTGGGGGCACAGATACGCAGTATTTT.

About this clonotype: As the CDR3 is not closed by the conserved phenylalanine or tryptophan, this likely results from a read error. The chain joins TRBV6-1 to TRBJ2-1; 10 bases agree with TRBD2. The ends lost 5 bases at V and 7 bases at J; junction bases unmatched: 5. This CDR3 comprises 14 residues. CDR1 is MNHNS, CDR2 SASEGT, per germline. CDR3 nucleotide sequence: TGTGCCAGCAGTATAGCGGGAGGAAGTAATGAGCAGTTCCTC. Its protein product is CASSIAGGSNEQFL.

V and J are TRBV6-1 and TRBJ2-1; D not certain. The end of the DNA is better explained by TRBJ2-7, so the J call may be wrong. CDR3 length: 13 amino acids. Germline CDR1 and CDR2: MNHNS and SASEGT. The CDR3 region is CASSEVGSYEQYF. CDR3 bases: TGTGCCAGCAGTGAAGTGGGTAGCTACGAGCAGTACTTC.